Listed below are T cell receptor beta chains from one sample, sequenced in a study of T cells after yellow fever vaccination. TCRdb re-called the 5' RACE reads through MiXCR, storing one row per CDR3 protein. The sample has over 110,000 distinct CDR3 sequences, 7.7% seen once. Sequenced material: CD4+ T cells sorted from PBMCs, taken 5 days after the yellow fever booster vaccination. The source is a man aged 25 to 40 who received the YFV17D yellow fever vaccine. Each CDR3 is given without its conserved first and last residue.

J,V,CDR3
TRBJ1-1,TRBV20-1,SARGPVRNTEAF
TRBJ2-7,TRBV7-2,ASSLVSGTYEQY
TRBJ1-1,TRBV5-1,ASSTQRGLPTEAF
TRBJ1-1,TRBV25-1,ASWRGGNTEAF
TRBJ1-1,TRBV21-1,ARTGTSNTEAF
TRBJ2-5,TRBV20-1,SALNRGSLQETQY
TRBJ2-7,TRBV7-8,ASSRGTAGDEQY
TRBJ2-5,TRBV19,ASSPEQWTDETQY
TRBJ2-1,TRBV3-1,ASSQGGARQVQF
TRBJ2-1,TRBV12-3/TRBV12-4,ASSLSGSGNEQF
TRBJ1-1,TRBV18,ASSLVGINTEAF
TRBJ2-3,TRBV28,ASSSASPDTQY
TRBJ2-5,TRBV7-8,ASSFTALLETQY
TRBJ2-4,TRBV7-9,ASSYQGAGNIQY
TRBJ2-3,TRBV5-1,ASSLGGQASTDTQY
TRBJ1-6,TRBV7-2,ASSSIYGQSPPLH
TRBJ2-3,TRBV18,ASSPETGVTDTQY
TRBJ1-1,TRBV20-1,SARSMNTEAF
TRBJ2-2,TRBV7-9,ANQEDANTGELF
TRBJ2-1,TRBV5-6,ASSLAGTLF
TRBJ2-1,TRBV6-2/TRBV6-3,ASSLLSSDYNEQF
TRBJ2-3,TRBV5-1,ASSLVGDRTDTQY
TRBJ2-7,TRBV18,ASSPTGTEFYEQY
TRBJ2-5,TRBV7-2,ASTFSLQETQY
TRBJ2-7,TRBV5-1,ASSHGQGTYEQY
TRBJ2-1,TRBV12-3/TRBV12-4,ASSSRGYNEQF
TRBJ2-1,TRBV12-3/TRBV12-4,ASSPGLAGGRDEQF
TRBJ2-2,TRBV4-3,ASSRTGAGTGELF
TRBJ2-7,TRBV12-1,ASSYAMTSGRAGSYEQY
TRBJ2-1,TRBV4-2,ASSQLSSGSYYNEQF
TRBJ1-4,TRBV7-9,ASSFGDRVVEKLF
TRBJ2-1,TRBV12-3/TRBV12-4,ASSFTSGTPRNEQF
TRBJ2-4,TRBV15,ATSRIQGFLGIQY
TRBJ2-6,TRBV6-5,ASSSGSVGANVLT
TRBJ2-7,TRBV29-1,SVGQRSYEQY
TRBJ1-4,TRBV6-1,ASTYGVAGAKLF
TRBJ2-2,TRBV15,ATKRGIVDTGELF
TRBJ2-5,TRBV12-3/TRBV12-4,ASSQAGTVETQY
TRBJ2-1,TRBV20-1,SARGVAGECL
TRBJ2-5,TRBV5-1,ASSLVPDQETQY
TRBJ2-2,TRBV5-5,ASSLGGTGGSVGELF
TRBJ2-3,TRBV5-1,ASSSGTSGTSTDTQY
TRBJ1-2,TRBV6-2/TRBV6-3,ASSPGLLGGYGYT
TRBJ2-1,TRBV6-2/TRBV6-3,ASSQTTRPF
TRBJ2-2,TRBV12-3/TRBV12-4,ASSTRTGASGELF
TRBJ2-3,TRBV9,ASSVRGSSTDTQY
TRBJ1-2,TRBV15,ATSQGQGAWGYT
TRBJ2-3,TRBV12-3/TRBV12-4,ASSLGTLADRGDTQY
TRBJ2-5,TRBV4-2,ASSPRGGRQETQY
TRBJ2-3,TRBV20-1,SAISIAGGPGRSDTQY
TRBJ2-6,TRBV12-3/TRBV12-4,ASSMVVPSGANVLT
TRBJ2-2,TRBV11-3,ANSLGTGELF
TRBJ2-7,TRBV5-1,ASSLAARGTYEQY
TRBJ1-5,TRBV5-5,ASSLMSGMFNQPQH
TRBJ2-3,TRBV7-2,ASSRVPTSGRVTTQY
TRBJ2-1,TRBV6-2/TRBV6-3,ASSLGTGLYNEQF
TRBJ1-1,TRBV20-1,SARDQGLNTEAF